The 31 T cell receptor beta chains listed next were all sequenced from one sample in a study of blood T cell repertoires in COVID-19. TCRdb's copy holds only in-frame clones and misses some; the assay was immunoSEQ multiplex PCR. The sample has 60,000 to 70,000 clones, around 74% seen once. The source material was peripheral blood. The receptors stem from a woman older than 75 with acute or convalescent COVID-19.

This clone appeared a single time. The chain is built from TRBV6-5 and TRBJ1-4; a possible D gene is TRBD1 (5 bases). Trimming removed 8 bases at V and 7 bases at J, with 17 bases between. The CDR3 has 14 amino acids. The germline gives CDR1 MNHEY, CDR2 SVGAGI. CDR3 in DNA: TGTGCCAGCGAAGGCGGGGTCGGGGGTGAAAAACTGTTTTTT. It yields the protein CASEGGVGGEKLFF.

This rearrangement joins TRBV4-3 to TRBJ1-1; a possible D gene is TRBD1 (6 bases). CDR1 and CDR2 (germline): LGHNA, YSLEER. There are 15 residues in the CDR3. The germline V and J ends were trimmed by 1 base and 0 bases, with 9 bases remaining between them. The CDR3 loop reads CASSQVTGLNTEAFF. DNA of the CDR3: TGCGCCAGCAGCCAAGTGACAGGCTTGAACACTGAAGCTTTCTTT.

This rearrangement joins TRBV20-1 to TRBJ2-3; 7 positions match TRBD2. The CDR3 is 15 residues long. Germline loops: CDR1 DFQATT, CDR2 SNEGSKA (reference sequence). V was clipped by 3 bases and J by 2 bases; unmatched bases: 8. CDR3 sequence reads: CSASGASGFTDTQYF. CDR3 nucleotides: TGCAGTGCTAGTGGGGCTAGCGGATTCACAGATACGCAGTATTTT.

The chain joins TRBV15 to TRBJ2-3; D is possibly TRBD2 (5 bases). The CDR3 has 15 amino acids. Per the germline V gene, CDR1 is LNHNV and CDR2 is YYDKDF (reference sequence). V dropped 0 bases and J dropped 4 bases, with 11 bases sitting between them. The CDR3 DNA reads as TGTGCCACCAGCAGAGATCGATCGGGGTCAGATACGCAGTATTTT. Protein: CATSRDRSGSDTQYF.

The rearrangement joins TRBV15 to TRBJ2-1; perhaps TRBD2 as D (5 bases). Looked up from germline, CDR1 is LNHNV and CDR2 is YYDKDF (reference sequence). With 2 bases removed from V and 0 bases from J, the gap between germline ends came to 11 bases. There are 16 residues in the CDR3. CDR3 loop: CATSRSLESSYNEQFF. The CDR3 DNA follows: TGTGCCACCAGCAGATCACTAGAGAGCTCCTACAATGAGCAGTTCTTC.

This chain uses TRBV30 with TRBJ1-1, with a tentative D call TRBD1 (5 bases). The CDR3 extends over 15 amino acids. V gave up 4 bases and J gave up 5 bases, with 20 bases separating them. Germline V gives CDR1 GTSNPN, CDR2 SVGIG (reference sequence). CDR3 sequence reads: CAWKVGGRATTEAFF. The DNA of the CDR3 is TGTGCCTGGAAGGTCGGTGGCAGGGCGACGACTGAAGCTTTCTTT.

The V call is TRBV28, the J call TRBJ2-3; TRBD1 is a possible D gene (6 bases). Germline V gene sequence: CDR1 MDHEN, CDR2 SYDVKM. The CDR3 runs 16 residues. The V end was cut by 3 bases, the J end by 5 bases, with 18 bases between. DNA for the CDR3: TGTGCCAGCAGTTTTGCGCAGGGGTACCGAATAGATACGCAGTATTTT. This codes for CASSFAQGYRIDTQYF.

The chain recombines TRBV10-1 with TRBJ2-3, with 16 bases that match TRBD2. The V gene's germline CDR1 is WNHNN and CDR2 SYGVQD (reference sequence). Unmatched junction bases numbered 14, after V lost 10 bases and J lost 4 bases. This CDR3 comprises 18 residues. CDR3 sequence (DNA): TGCGCCATGCCGGGACTAGCGGGAGGGCCCGATGTTGCAGATACGCAGTATTTT. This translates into CAMPGLAGGPDVADTQYF.

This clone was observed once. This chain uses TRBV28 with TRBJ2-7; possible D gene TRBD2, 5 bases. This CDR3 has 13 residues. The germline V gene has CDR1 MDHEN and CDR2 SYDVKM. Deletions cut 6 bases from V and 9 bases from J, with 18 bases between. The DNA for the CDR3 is TGTGCCAGCAGGAGAGGACGGGCGGGCGGGCAGTACTTC. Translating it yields CASRRGRAGGQYF.

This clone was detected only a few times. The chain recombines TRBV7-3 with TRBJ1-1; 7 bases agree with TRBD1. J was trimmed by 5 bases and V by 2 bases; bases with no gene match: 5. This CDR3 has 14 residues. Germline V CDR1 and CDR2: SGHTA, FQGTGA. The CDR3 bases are TGTGCCAGCAGCTTAGCACGACAGGGAACTGAAGCTTTCTTT. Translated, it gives CASSLARQGTEAFF.

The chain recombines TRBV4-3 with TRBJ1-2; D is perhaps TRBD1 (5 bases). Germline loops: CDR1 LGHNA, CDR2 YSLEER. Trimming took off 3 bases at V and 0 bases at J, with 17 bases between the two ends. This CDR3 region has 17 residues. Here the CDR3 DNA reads TGCGCCAGCAGCCACTTAGCGGTGACAGCAACTAACTATGGCTACACCTTC. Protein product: CASSHLAVTATNYGYTF.

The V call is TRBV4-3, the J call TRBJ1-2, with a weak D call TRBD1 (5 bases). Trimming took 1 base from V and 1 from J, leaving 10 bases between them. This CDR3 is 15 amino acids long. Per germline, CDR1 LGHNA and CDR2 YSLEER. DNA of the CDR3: TGCGCCAGCAGCCAAGGGGCCAGGGTTAACTATGGCTACACCTTC. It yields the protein CASSQGARVNYGYTF.

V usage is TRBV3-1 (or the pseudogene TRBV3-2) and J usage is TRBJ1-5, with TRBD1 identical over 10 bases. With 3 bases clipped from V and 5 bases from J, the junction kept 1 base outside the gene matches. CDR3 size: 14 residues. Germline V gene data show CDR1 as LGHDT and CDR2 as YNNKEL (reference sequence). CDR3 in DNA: TGTGCCAGCAGCCAGGGACAGGGGCATCAGCCCCAGCATTTT. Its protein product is CASSQGQGHQPQHF.

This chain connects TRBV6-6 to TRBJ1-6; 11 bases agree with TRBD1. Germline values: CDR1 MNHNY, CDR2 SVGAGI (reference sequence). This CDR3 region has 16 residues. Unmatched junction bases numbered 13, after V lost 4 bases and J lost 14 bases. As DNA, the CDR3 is TGTGCCAGCAGTTCAACCTGGGGACAGGGGGGCAAGGCCCTCCACTTT. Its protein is CASSSTWGQGGKALHF.

DNA for the CDR3: TGTGCCAGCAGCCAAGCCTATATTCGACAGGGTCACTCTGGGGCCAACGTCCTGACTTTC. This sequence encodes CASSQAYIRQGHSGANVLTF. The chain recombines TRBV3-1 (or the pseudogene TRBV3-2) with TRBJ2-6; 7 bases agree with TRBD1. The CDR3 loop spans 20 amino acids. After removal of 1 base from V and 0 bases from J, the junction contained 12 bases not matched to a gene. Germline CDR1 and CDR2: LGHDT and YNNKEL (reference sequence).

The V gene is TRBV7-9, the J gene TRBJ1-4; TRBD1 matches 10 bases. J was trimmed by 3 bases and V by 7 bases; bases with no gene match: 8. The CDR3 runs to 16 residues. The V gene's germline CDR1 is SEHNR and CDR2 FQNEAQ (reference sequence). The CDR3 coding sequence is TGTGCCAGCATCCCGGACAGGGGGTATGCTAATGAAAAACTGTTTTTT. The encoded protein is CASIPDRGYANEKLFF.

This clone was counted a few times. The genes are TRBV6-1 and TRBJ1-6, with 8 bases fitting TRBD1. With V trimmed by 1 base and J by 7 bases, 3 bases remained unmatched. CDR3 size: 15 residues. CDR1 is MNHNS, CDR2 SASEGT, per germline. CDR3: CASSEGWTGNSPLHF. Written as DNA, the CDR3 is TGTGCCAGCAGTGAAGGTTGGACAGGGAATTCACCCCTCCACTTT.

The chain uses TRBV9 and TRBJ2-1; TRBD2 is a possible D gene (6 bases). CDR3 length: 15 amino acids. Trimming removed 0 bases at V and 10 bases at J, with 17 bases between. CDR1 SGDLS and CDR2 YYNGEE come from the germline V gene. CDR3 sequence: CASSVVAVPGGEQFF. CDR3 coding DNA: TGTGCCAGCAGCGTAGTAGCGGTTCCTGGGGGAGAGCAGTTCTTC.

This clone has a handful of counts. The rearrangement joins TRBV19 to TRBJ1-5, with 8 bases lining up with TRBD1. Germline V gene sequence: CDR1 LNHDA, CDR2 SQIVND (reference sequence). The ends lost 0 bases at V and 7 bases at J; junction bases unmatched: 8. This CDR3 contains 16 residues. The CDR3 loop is CASSIEGTGGKQPQHF. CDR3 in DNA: TGTGCCAGTAGTATAGAGGGAACAGGGGGAAAGCAGCCCCAGCATTTT.

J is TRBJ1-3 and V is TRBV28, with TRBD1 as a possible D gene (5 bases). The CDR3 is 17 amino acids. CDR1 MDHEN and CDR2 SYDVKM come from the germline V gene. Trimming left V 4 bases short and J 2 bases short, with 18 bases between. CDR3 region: CASSSRVGAIAGNTIYF. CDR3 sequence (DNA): TGTGCCAGCAGTTCCCGGGTAGGGGCAATAGCTGGAAACACCATATATTTT.

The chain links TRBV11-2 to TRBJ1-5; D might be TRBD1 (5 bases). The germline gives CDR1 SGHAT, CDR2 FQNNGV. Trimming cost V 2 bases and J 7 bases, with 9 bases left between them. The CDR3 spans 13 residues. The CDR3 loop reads CASSLSDRQPQHF. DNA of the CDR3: TGTGCCAGCAGCTTAAGTGACAGACAGCCCCAGCATTTT.

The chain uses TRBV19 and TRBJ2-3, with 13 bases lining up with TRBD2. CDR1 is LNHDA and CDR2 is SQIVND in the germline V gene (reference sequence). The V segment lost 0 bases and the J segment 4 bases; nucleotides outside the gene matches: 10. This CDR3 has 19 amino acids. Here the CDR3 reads CASSIDRGTSGTWADTQYF. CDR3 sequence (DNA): TGTGCCAGTAGTATAGATCGGGGGACTAGCGGGACATGGGCAGATACGCAGTATTTT. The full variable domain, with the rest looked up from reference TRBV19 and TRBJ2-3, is DGGITQSPKYLFRKEGQNVTLSCEQNLNHDAMYWYRQDPGQGLRLIYYSQIVNDFQKGDIAEGYSVSREKKESFPLTVTSAQKNPTAFYLCASSIDRGTSGTWADTQYFGPGTRLTVL.

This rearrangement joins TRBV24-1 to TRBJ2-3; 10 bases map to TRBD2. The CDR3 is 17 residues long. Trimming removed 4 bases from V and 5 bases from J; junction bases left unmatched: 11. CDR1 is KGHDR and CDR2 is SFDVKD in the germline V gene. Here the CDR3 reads CATSDPGTSEFIDTQYF. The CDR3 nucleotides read TGTGCCACCAGTGACCCTGGGACTAGCGAATTCATAGATACGCAGTATTTT.

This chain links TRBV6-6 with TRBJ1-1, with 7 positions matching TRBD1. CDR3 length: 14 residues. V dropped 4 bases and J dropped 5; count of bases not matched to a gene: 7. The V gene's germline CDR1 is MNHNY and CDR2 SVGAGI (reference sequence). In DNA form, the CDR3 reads TGTGCCAGCAGTTTGACAGGGAAGGGAACTGAAGCTTTCTTT. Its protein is CASSLTGKGTEAFF.

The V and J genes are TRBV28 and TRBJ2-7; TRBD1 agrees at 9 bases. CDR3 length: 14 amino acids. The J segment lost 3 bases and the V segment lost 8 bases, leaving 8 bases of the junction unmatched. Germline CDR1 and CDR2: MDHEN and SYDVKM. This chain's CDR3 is CASGLPGQGYEQYF. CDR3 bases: TGTGCCAGCGGCCTCCCGGGACAGGGCTACGAGCAGTACTTC.

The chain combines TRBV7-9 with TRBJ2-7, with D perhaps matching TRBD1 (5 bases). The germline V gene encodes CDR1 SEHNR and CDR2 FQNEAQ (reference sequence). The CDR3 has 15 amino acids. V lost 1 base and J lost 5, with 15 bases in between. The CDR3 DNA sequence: TGTGCCAGCAGCTTAGGCAGGGTCAATATGGACGAGCAGTACTTC. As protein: CASSLGRVNMDEQYF. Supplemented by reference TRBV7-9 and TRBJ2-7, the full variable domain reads DTGVSQNPRHKITKRGQNVTFRCDPISEHNRLYWYRQTLGQGPEFLTYFQNEAQLEKSRLLSDRFSAERPKGSFSTLEIQRTEQGDSAMYLCASSLGRVNMDEQYFGPGTRLTVT.

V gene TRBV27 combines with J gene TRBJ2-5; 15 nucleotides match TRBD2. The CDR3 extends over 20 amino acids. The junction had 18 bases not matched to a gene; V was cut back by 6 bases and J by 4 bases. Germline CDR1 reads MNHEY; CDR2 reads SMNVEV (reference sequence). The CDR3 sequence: CASRPRDPGLAGGAGETQYF. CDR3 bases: TGTGCCAGCAGGCCACGTGACCCGGGACTAGCGGGAGGAGCTGGAGAGACCCAGTACTTC.

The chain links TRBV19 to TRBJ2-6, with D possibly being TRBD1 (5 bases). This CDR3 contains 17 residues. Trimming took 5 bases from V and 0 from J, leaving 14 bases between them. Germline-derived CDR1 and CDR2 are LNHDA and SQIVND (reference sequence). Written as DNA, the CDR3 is TGTGCCAGTAGTCTTCCGAGACAGCTCTCTGGGGCCAACGTCCTGACTTTC. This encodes CASSLPRQLSGANVLTF.

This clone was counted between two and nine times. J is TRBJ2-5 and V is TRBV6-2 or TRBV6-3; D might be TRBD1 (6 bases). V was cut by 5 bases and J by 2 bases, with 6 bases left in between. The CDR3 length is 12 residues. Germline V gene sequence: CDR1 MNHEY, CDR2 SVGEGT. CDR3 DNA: TGTGCCAGCAGTGGGACACAAGAGACCCAGTACTTC. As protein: CASSGTQETQYF.

The CDR3 here is CASSIGQGVYEQYF. In nucleotides, the CDR3 is TGTGCCAGTAGTATCGGCCAGGGGGTCTACGAGCAGTACTTC. The chain combines TRBV19 with TRBJ2-7; 7 nucleotides line up with TRBD1. Germline V gene data show CDR1 as LNHDA and CDR2 as SQIVND (reference sequence). The CDR3 consists of 14 residues. Trimming removed 3 bases from V and 3 bases from J; junction bases left unmatched: 5.

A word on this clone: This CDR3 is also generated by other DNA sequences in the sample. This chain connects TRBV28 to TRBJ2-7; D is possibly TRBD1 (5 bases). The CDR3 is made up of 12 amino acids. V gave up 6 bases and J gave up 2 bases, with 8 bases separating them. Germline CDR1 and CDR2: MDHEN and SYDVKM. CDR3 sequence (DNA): TGTGCCAGCAGCACGACAGCCTACGAGCAGTACTTC. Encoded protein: CASSTTAYEQYF.